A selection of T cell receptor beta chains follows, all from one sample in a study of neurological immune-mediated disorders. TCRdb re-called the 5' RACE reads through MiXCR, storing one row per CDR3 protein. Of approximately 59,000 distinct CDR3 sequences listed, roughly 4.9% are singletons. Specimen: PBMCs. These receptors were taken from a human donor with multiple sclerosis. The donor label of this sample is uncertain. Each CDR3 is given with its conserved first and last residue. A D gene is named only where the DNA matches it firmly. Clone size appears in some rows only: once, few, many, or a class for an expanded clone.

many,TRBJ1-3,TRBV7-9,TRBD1,TGTGCCAGCAGCTCCGGGACAGGGACGAGCTCTGGAAACACCATATATTTT,CASSSGTGTSSGNTIYF
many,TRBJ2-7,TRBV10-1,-,TGCGCCAGCAGTGAGTCTGGTCGGGAGCAGTACTTC,CASSESGREQYF
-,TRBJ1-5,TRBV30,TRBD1,TGTGCCTGGAGTGTACAGGGGAGTCAGCCCCAGCATTTT,CAWSVQGSQPQHF
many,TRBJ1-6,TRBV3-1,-,TGTGCCAGCACCGCACTCCTCCGGGGCAATTCACCCCTCCACTTT,CASTALLRGNSPLHF
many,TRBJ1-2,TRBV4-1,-,TGCGCCAGCAGCCAAGTTGCGGGAGGCTACACCTTC,CASSQVAGGYTF
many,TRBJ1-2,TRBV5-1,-,TGCGCCAGCAGGCCCCCCGGAGGGGACGGCTATGGCTACACCTTC,CASRPPGGDGYGYTF
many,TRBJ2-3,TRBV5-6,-,TGTGCCAGCAGCTTCAGGACTCTTAGCACAGATACGCAGTATTTT,CASSFRTLSTDTQYF
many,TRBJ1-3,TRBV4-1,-,TGCGCCAGCAGCCTTTTAGCGGGGGGGACGGCTGGAAACACCATATATTTT,CASSLLAGGTAGNTIYF
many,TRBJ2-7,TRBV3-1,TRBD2,TGTGCCAGCAGCTCCCTAGCGGGGGGTAACGAGCAGTACTTC,CASSSLAGGNEQYF
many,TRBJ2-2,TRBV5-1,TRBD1,TGCGCCAGCAGGAGGGACAGGGTTAGGTGGACGAACACCGGGGAGCTGTTTTTT,CASRRDRVRWTNTGELFF
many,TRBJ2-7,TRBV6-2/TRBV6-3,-,TGTGCCAGCAGTTTCTTCAGACAGGCCGGATTCTCCTACGAGCAGTACTTC,CASSFFRQAGFSYEQYF
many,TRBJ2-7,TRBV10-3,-,TGTGCCATCAGCCCCTGGGGAGAGTACGAGCAGTACTTC,CAISPWGEYEQYF
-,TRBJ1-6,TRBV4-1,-,TGCGCCAGCCAGGGGAGGGGTCGATCCTATAATTCACCCCTCCACTTT,CASQGRGRSYNSPLHF
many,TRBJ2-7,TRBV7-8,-,TGTGCCAGCAGCTTTCGTGGGACAGAGCAGTACTTC,CASSFRGTEQYF
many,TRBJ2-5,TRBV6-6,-,TGTGCCAGCAGCTACGGGGCAGAGACCCAGTACTTC,CASSYGAETQYF
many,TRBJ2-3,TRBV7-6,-,TGTGCCAGCAGCTTGCGGGGGCCCCCCACAGATACGCAGTATTTT,CASSLRGPPTDTQYF
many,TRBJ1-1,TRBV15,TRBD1,TGTGCCACCAGCAACAGGGGATTCGCCCCTAGCACTGAAGCTTTCTTT,CATSNRGFAPSTEAFF
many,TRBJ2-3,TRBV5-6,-,TGTGCCAGCAGCTTGGGGGTCAGGAACACAGATACGCAGTATTTT,CASSLGVRNTDTQYF
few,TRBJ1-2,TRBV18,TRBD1,TGTGCCAGCTCCCACGACAGGGGAGGCTATGGCTACACCTTC,CASSHDRGGYGYTF
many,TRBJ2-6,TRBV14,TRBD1,TGTGCCAGCACCCGGACAGGGCCGCCCTCTGGGGCCAACGTCCTGACTTTC,CASTRTGPPSGANVLTF
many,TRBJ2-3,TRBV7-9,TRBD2,TGTGCCAGCAGCACTAGCGGGGGAGGCCCAGATACGCAGTATTTT,CASSTSGGGPDTQYF
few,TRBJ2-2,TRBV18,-,TGTGCCAGCTCACCACGGCAGGGGTTGTCCGGGGAGCTGTTTTTT,CASSPRQGLSGELFF
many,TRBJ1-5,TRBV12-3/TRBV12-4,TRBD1,TGTGCCAGCAGCCCGGGACAGCGAGGGTATGAGCCCCAGCATTTT,CASSPGQRGYEPQHF
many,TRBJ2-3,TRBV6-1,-,TGTGCCAGCAGTGAAAGGAGGGCTAGCACAGATACGCAGTATTTT,CASSERRASTDTQYF
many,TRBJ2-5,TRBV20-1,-,TGCAGTGCTAGAGATCGGGCCGGTGAGACCCAGTACTTC,CSARDRAGETQYF
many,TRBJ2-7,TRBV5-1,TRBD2,TGCGCCAGCAGCTCGGGAGGGCGGGGAGCCTACGAGCAGTACTTC,CASSSGGRGAYEQYF
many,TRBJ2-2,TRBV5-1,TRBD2,TGCGCCAGCAGCGTGGGGACTAGCGGGACCGGGGAGCTGTTTTTT,CASSVGTSGTGELFF
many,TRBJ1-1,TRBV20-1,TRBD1,TGCAGTGCCGGGACAGGGGCAATCACTGAAGCTTTCTTT,CSAGTGAITEAFF
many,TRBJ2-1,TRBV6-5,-,TGTGCCAGCAGTTACGTGTGGCGGGGGCCTTCCTACAATGAGCAGTTCTTC,CASSYVWRGPSYNEQFF
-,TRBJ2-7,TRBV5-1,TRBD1,TGCGCCAGCAGCCCCCGGACAGGGACCGCCAAAGAACAGTACTTC,CASSPRTGTAKEQYF
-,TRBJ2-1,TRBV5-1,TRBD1,TGCGCCAGCAGGCGCGCCGGGACAGGGGGCGCGGGCGATGAGCAGTTCTTC,CASRRAGTGGAGDEQFF
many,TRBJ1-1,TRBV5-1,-,TGCGCCAGCAGTCAGGGTGGGAACACTGAAGCTTTCTTT,CASSQGGNTEAFF